The rows below give T cell receptor beta chains drawn from one sample of a study of CD8+CD57+ T cells in acquired aplastic anemia. MiXCR, applied by TCRdb to the reads, yields one record per CDR3 protein. The sample shows approximately 300,000 distinct CDR3 sequences, 45% to 65% of them seen only once. The specimen was sorted CD4+, CD8+, or CD8+CD57+ T cells (not recorded which) from PBMCs. The receptors were gathered from a human donor with aplastic anemia. The CDR3 runs from the conserved cysteine through the conserved F or W. A D gene is named only where the DNA matches it firmly. The size of a clone is reported for some rows only, either as once, few or many, or as a class for expanded clones.

clone_size	j_call	d_call	v_call	cdr3_aa	cdr3_nt
many	TRBJ1-2	-	TRBV6-5	CASSYGTLNYGYTF	TGTGCCAGCAGTTACGGAACACTTAACTATGGCTACACCTTC
many	TRBJ2-5	-	TRBV4-1	CASSQEETQYF	TGCGCCAGCAGCCAAGAGGAGACCCAGTACTTC
-	TRBJ2-2	TRBD2	TRBV7-9	CASSRRTSGKLFF	TGTGCCAGCAGTCGCCGGACTAGCGGGAAGCTGTTTTTT
-	TRBJ2-3	-	TRBV5-1	CASSEQGHEVSDTQYF	TGCGCCAGCAGCGAACAGGGCCACGAGGTATCAGATACGCAGTATTTT
-	TRBJ1-5	-	TRBV10-1	CASKESYYQPQHF	TGCGCCAGCAAGGAGTCCTACTATCAGCCCCAGCATTTT
-	TRBJ1-6	-	TRBV5-6	CASSLAGAKNSPLHF	TGTGCCAGCAGCTTAGCGGGGGCTAAGAATTCACCCCTCCACTTT
once	TRBJ1-5	-	TRBV24-1	CATSGGWGQPQHF	TGTGCCACCAGTGGAGGGTGGGGGCAGCCCCAGCATTTT
few	TRBJ2-7	TRBD1	TRBV12-3/TRBV12-4	CASSPTGALSYEQYF	TGTGCCAGCAGCCCGACAGGGGCCCTATCCTACGAGCAGTACTTC
-	TRBJ2-3	-	TRBV5-8	CASSWLGPTDTQYF	TGCGCCAGCAGCTGGTTAGGACCTACAGATACGCAGTATTTT
few	TRBJ2-3	-	TRBV2	CASSEGGPDTQYF	TGTGCCAGCAGTGAAGGTGGGCCAGATACGCAGTATTTT
many	TRBJ2-5	-	TRBV12-5	CASGLYGAGETQYF	TGTGCTAGTGGTTTGTACGGGGCGGGAGAGACCCAGTACTTC
-	TRBJ1-1	-	TRBV5-4	CASSLQGRNTEAFF	TGTGCCAGCAGCTTGCAAGGGAGGAACACTGAAGCTTTCTTT
once	TRBJ1-5	-	TRBV7-9	CASSQGGGLSPNQPQHF	TGCGCCAGCAGCCAAGGGGGGGGACTCTCCCCAAATCAGCCCCAGCATTTT
-	TRBJ1-2	-	TRBV5-5	CASSQDVSSYGYTF	TGTGCCAGCAGCCAAGATGTGTCCAGCTATGGCTACACCTTC
many	TRBJ1-1	-	TRBV3-1	CASSLGRMNTEAFF	TGTGCCAGCAGCCTCGGACGGATGAACACTGAAGCTTTCTTT
many	TRBJ2-6	-	TRBV5-1	CASSFGPPLPFSGANVLTF	TGCGCCAGCAGCTTTGGACCGCCACTGCCCTTCTCTGGGGCCAACGTCCTGACTTTC
-	TRBJ2-1	-	TRBV5-4	CASSPGLGGHYNEQFF	TGTGCCAGCAGCCCCGGGCTGGGGGGCCATTACAATGAGCAGTTCTTC
-	TRBJ1-2	TRBD1	TRBV29-1	CSVPGTGGLANYGYTF	TGCAGCGTCCCCGGGACAGGGGGCCTAGCTAACTATGGCTACACCTTC
-	TRBJ1-1	TRBD1	TRBV20-1	CSAFTGTDTEAFF	TGCAGTGCCTTCACTGGGACAGACACTGAAGCTTTCTTT
-	TRBJ1-6	-	TRBV5-5	CASSPRTPLHF	TGTGCCAGCAGCCCCCGGACGCCCCTCCACTTT